The sequence of this T cell receptor beta chain was determined in a study of blood T cells in healthy people across ages. Study-level points and caveats: Among long-lived donors, naive CD4+ cells were more numerous and diversity higher than in aged donors. With unsorted PBMCs, a conclusive comparison of naive versus antigen-experienced cells was not possible.

For this clonotype: Antigen specificity is unknown.

Alongside a J-beta primer mix, a sample-barcoded 5' primer served in a second PCR lasting 7 to 11 cycles. TCRdb reanalysed the 5' RACE reads using MiXCR and keeps one entry per CDR3 protein. The sample carries 1.5 million to 2 million distinct CDR3 sequences, about 32% recorded once. Every participating donor contributed around 9.5 milliliters of peripheral blood through a draw. V was pared by 4 bases and J by 4 bases, with 11 bases between. Germline V CDR1 and CDR2: DFQATT, SNEGSKA (reference sequence). This CDR3 region has 14 residues. This TCR derives from a woman in her 30s in good health. The chain couples TRBV20-1 to TRBJ2-6, with D possibly matching TRBD1 (6 bases). Sequences were obtained from blood. CDR3 nucleotides: TGCAGTGCTATACAGGGTTCCGGGGCCAACGTCCTGACTTTC. This gives the protein CSAIQGSGANVLTF.